The 30 T cell receptor beta chains below were found in one sample sequenced in a study of blood T cell repertoires in COVID-19. TCRdb's table, derived via immunoSEQ multiplex PCR, lists solely in-frame clones and lacks some. Of around 92,000 clones in the sample, 89% were seen once. The sequenced sample was peripheral blood. All receptors come from a woman at least 80 years old with active COVID-19.

V and J are TRBV6-5 and TRBJ2-5, with 13 bases that match TRBD2. Germline assignment: CDR1 MNHEY and CDR2 SVGAGI. This CDR3 spans 12 amino acids. The V gene end was trimmed by 9 bases and the J gene end by 11 bases; junction bases not matched to a gene: 6. CDR3 coding DNA: TGTGCCAGTCGGACTAGCGGGAGCTTTCAGTACTTC. As protein: CASRTSGSFQYF.

The rearrangement uses TRBV28 and TRBJ2-7; perhaps TRBD1 as D (5 bases). The CDR3 has 14 residues. Germline loops: CDR1 MDHEN, CDR2 SYDVKM. Trimming cost V 5 bases and J 2 bases, with 13 bases left between them. The CDR3 sequence is CASSLLGPAYEQYF. The CDR3 region has the DNA TGTGCCAGCAGTCTCCTGGGGCCCGCCTACGAGCAGTACTTC.

The table lists this clone with a count of one. The V and J genes are TRBV29-1 and TRBJ2-5; D might be TRBD2 (5 bases). In germline, CDR1 is SQVTM, CDR2 ANQGSEA. The CDR3 covers 13 residues. With 3 bases removed from V and 5 bases from J, the gap between germline ends came to 13 bases. CDR3: CSVEDSNGETQYF. The CDR3 DNA reads TGCAGCGTTGAGGACTCAAACGGGGAGACCCAGTACTTC.

In nucleotides, the CDR3 is TGTGCCAGCCGTTCAGGGGTGAACACTGAAGCTTTCTTT. Protein sequence: CASRSGVNTEAFF. V and J are TRBV7-9 and TRBJ1-1; possible D gene TRBD1, 6 bases. The CDR3 loop spans 13 amino acids. V gave up 8 bases and J gave up 0 bases, with 10 bases separating them. CDR1 and CDR2 from the germline V gene are SEHNR and FQNEAQ (reference sequence).

There are a few counts of this clone. This chain connects TRBV9 to TRBJ2-2, with 10 bases fitting TRBD2. Per germline, CDR1 SGDLS and CDR2 YYNGEE. Germline trimming cut 4 bases from V and 0 bases from J; bases unmatched to any gene: 9. This CDR3 region has 18 residues. This CDR3 is CASSPVGSGRSNTGELFF. Written as DNA, the CDR3 is TGTGCCAGCAGCCCAGTAGGTAGCGGGAGGTCGAACACCGGGGAGCTGTTTTTT. Filled out from reference TRBV9 and TRBJ2-2, the complete variable domain reads DSGVTQTPKHLITATGQRVTLRCSPRSGDLSVYWYQQSLDQGLQFLIQYYNGEERAKGNILERFSAQQFPDLHSELNLSSLELGDSALYFCASSPVGSGRSNTGELFFGEGSRLTVL.

This chain joins TRBV5-4 and TRBJ2-7, with a weak D call TRBD2 (5 bases). V gave up 0 bases and J gave up 0 bases, with 10 bases separating them. CDR1 and CDR2 (germline): SGHNT, YYREEE (reference sequence). The CDR3 is made up of 15 amino acids. DNA for the CDR3: TGTGCCAGCAGCTTGGCACCTAGCCTCTCCTACGAGCAGTACTTC. Translated, it gives CASSLAPSLSYEQYF.

This sequence joins TRBV2 and TRBJ1-4, with D uncertain. V was pared by 4 bases and J by 10 bases, with 16 bases between. CDR1 is SNHLY, CDR2 FYNNEI, per germline. This CDR3 comprises 14 residues. Here the CDR3 DNA reads TGTGCCAGCAGTGTAGGCGGAGCGTCGGGAAAACTGTTTTTT. As protein: CASSVGGASGKLFF.

The chain has TRBV5-1 and TRBJ2-3; 14 bases agree with TRBD2. CDR1 and CDR2 from the germline V gene are SGHRS and YFSETQ. The CDR3 covers 17 residues. Trimming removed 4 bases from V and 5 bases from J; junction bases left unmatched: 9. This CDR3 is CASSARLAGGPVDTQYF. The CDR3 coding sequence is TGCGCCAGCAGCGCACGACTAGCGGGAGGGCCGGTAGATACGCAGTATTTT.

This CDR3 is CASSPSGDTQYF. CDR3 in DNA: TGTGCCAGCAGCCCATCGGGAGATACGCAGTATTTT. The chain joins TRBV7-2 to TRBJ2-3; D uncertain. Trimming took off 5 bases at V and 5 bases at J, with 8 bases between the two ends. Per germline, CDR1 SGHTA and CDR2 FQGNSA. This CDR3 comprises 12 residues.

This rearrangement joins TRBV7-9 to TRBJ2-7; D possibly uses TRBD1 or TRBD2 (6 bases each). Germline-derived CDR1 and CDR2 are SEHNR and FQNEAQ (reference sequence). Trimming took off 5 bases at V and 3 bases at J, with 11 bases between the two ends. The CDR3 contains 13 residues. The CDR3 nucleotides read TGTGCCAGCAGCCTAGGAGGGGGCTACGAGCAGTACTTC. This gives the protein CASSLGGGYEQYF.

The chain is built from TRBV6-5 and TRBJ1-6, with D possibly TRBD1 on 5 matching bases. The CDR3 has 14 amino acids. CDR1 MNHEY and CDR2 SVGAGI come from the germline V gene. Trimming shortened V by 8 bases and J by 10 bases, and 18 bases separated the two germline ends. CDR3 residues: CASSGSRASSPLHF. CDR3 DNA sequence: TGTGCCAGCTCAGGGTCCAGGGCTTCCTCACCCCTCCACTTT.

This sequence joins TRBV12-5 and TRBJ1-5; the D is unclear. V gave up 5 bases and J gave up 0 bases, with 8 bases separating them. The CDR3 extends over 14 amino acids. The germline V gene encodes CDR1 LGHNT and CDR2 FRNRAP. The CDR3 DNA reads TGTGCTAGTGGTCTCTACGATAGCAATCAGCCCCAGCATTTT. Protein sequence: CASGLYDSNQPQHF.

This sequence joins TRBV27 and TRBJ2-3, with D uncertain. Trimming took off 3 bases at V and 2 bases at J, with 9 bases between the two ends. The CDR3 has 14 residues. Germline values: CDR1 MNHEY, CDR2 SMNVEV (reference sequence). The CDR3 nucleotides are TGTGCCAGCAGTTTTCAGGTCTCCACAGATACGCAGTATTTT. It encodes CASSFQVSTDTQYF.

The chain carries TRBV21-1 and TRBJ2-1; the table assigns TRBD2, which was not confirmed against the DNA. TRBV21-1 is a pseudogene locus. CDR3 length: 17 amino acids. The CDR3 coding sequence is TGTGCCAGCAGCAGCAAAAGAGGGACTCAGCCAAACAATGAGCAGTTCTTC. It is translated as CASSSKRGTQPNNEQFF.

The chain employs TRBV6-5 and TRBJ2-7, with D unresolved. The CDR3 is 14 amino acids. CDR1 is MNHEY and CDR2 is SVGAGI in the germline V gene. The V gene lost 7 bases and the J gene lost 2 bases, with 15 bases spanning the gap. The CDR3 region is CASTQTSLPYEQYF. The CDR3 coding sequence is TGTGCCAGCACCCAAACCAGTTTACCCTACGAGCAGTACTTC.

The chain uses TRBV19 and TRBJ2-2, with D possibly matching TRBD1 (5 bases). V lost 5 bases and J 4 bases, leaving 14 bases between the germline ends. CDR3 length: 15 residues. Germline values: CDR1 LNHDA, CDR2 SQIVND (reference sequence). The CDR3 loop reads CASSPTGIRTGELFF. The CDR3 DNA reads as TGTGCCAGTAGTCCTACAGGAATTCGCACCGGGGAGCTGTTTTTT.

The genes are TRBV7-2 and TRBJ1-3, with D tentatively TRBD1 (5 bases). Trimming took 5 bases from V and 2 from J, leaving 16 bases between them. Germline CDR1 reads SGHTA; CDR2 reads FQGNSA. The CDR3 has 16 residues. This CDR3 is CASSETGTSTGNTIYF. In DNA form, the CDR3 reads TGTGCCAGCAGCGAAACCGGGACTTCTACTGGAAACACCATATATTTT.

The chain combines TRBV5-1 with TRBJ2-1; D possibly corresponds to TRBD1 (5 bases). The V gene lost 0 bases and the J gene lost 2 bases, with 30 bases spanning the gap. The CDR3 totals 22 residues. Germline V gives CDR1 SGHRS, CDR2 YFSETQ. CDR3: CASSLGLAVTKGITRPYNEQFF. The CDR3 nucleotides are TGCGCCAGCAGCTTGGGGTTGGCCGTAACAAAGGGGATTACCCGGCCCTACAATGAGCAGTTCTTC.

This rearrangement joins TRBV19 to TRBJ2-7; D ambiguous. CDR1 and CDR2 (germline): LNHDA, SQIVND (reference sequence). V lost 1 base and J lost 5, with 9 bases in between. CDR3 size: 13 residues. CDR3 protein: CASSIVLRDEQYF. In DNA form, the CDR3 reads TGTGCCAGTAGTATAGTTTTACGGGACGAGCAGTACTTC.

The rearrangement uses TRBV6-5 and TRBJ2-2, with D perhaps matching TRBD1 (5 bases). With 0 bases removed from V and 8 bases from J, the gap between germline ends came to 10 bases. The CDR3 covers 14 residues. Germline V gene lookup returns CDR1 MNHEY and CDR2 SVGAGI. This CDR3 reads CASSYSKGFGELFF. CDR3 DNA: TGTGCCAGCAGTTACTCGAAGGGGTTTGGGGAGCTGTTTTTT.

The chain carries TRBV9 and TRBJ1-5, with 7 bases matching TRBD1. Germline V gene data show CDR1 as SGDLS and CDR2 as YYNGEE. CDR3 length equals 14 residues. Losses at the gene ends were 0 bases for V and 4 bases for J; bases not matched to a gene: 1. CDR3 nucleotide sequence: TGTGCCAGCAGCGTAGGGGACAGAAATCAGCCCCAGCATTTT. This encodes CASSVGDRNQPQHF. Full variable domain (missing parts from reference TRBV9 and TRBJ1-5): DSGVTQTPKHLITATGQRVTLRCSPRSGDLSVYWYQQSLDQGLQFLIQYYNGEERAKGNILERFSAQQFPDLHSELNLSSLELGDSALYFCASSVGDRNQPQHFGDGTRLSIL.

V and J are TRBV5-5 and TRBJ2-7; D remains unclear. The length of the CDR3 is 13 residues. Germline CDR1 and CDR2: SGHKS and YYEKEE (reference sequence). V shed 0 bases and J shed 0 bases, with 4 bases lying between them. The CDR3 coding sequence is TGTGCCAGCAGCTTGGGCAGCTCCTACGAGCAGTACTTC. This gives the protein CASSLGSSYEQYF.

CDR3 nucleotides: TGTGCCAGCAGCCAAGGAACTAGCGGCGCCTACGAGCAGTACTTC. Amino acids: CASSQGTSGAYEQYF. V usage is TRBV14 and J usage is TRBJ2-7; TRBD2 matches 8 bases. The V gene end was trimmed by 1 base and the J gene end by 2 bases; junction bases not matched to a gene: 4. Per germline, CDR1 SGHDN and CDR2 FVKESK. The CDR3 loop spans 15 amino acids.

The chain is built from TRBV5-1 and TRBJ1-1; 10 nucleotides align to TRBD1. This CDR3 is built from 15 residues. Germline V CDR1 and CDR2: SGHRS, YFSETQ. The ends lost 4 bases at V and 1 base at J; junction bases unmatched: 4. The CDR3 sequence: CASSARQGANTEAFF. CDR3 in DNA: TGCGCCAGCAGCGCTAGACAGGGGGCGAACACTGAAGCTTTCTTT.

The chain joins TRBV27 to TRBJ2-1; 10 nucleotides match TRBD2. The CDR3 runs 13 residues. The V and J ends lost 3 bases and 9 bases, in that order; junction bases with no gene match: 2. CDR1 is MNHEY and CDR2 is SMNVEV in the germline V gene (reference sequence). CDR3 protein: CASSFQREGEQFF. CDR3 nucleotides: TGTGCCAGCAGTTTTCAGCGGGAGGGTGAGCAGTTCTTC.

The chain joins TRBV29-1 to TRBJ2-7; D is perhaps TRBD1 (6 bases). V was cut by 1 base and J by 6 bases, with 13 bases left in between. From germline, CDR1 is SQVTM and CDR2 ANQGSEA. The CDR3 totals 13 residues. The CDR3 loop is CSVEGAGVSEQYF. CDR3 sequence (DNA): TGCAGCGTTGAAGGGGCAGGGGTGAGCGAGCAGTACTTC.

J is TRBJ1-6 and V is TRBV27; D perhaps matches TRBD1 (6 bases). The CDR3 loop spans 14 amino acids. V was clipped by 7 bases and J by 6 bases, with 13 bases between them. The germline V gene has CDR1 MNHEY and CDR2 SMNVEV (reference sequence). In DNA form, the CDR3 reads TGTGCCAGCAAGTTTAGACAGGTTAATTCACCCCTCCACTTT. Translation gives CASKFRQVNSPLHF.

The CDR3 here is CATRAGEGGQETQYF. The CDR3 DNA follows: TGTGCCACCCGGGCGGGAGAGGGGGGCCAAGAGACCCAGTACTTC. The chain recombines TRBV19 with TRBJ2-5; TRBD2 is a possible D gene (7 bases). CDR1 LNHDA and CDR2 SQIVND come from the germline V gene (reference sequence). Trimming cost V 10 bases and J 1 base, with 19 bases left between them. This CDR3 has 15 amino acids.

This rearrangement joins TRBV15 to TRBJ2-7; D possibly corresponds to TRBD1 (5 bases). Germline V gene data show CDR1 as LNHNV and CDR2 as YYDKDF (reference sequence). V was trimmed by 1 base and J by 1 base, leaving 11 bases between them. The CDR3 extends over 15 amino acids. CDR3 DNA sequence: TGTGCCACCAGCAGAGGGGAAGGGGTTTCCTACGAGCAGTACTTC. As protein: CATSRGEGVSYEQYF.

The chain has TRBV6-2 or TRBV6-3 and TRBJ2-5; possibly TRBD1 for D (5 bases). V lost 5 bases and J 10 bases, leaving 11 bases between the germline ends. Germline lookup yields CDR1 MNHEY and CDR2 SVGEGT. The CDR3 contains 11 residues. The CDR3: CASSGRQFQYF. The CDR3 nucleotides are TGTGCCAGCAGTGGAAGACAGTTCCAGTACTTC.